The next 8 T cell receptor beta chains were all read from a single sample in a study of response to subunit inactivated influenza vaccine. Via MiXCR, TCRdb re-called the RT-PCR reads, giving one row per CDR3 protein. This repertoire shows a few hundred thousand distinct CDR3 sequences, around 13% found once; its top ten account for around 10%. Sequencing used PBMCs from blood, obtained about 11 days after vaccination. The receptors originated from a man aged 50-60 years who received an inactivated influenza vaccine.

V and J are TRBV4-2 and TRBJ2-5, with D possibly being TRBD1 (6 bases). The V gene lost 3 bases and the J gene lost 5 bases, with 16 bases spanning the gap. Germline V lookup: CDR1 LGHNA, CDR2 YNFKEQ. The CDR3 extends over 15 amino acids. The CDR3 DNA is TGTGCCAGCAGCCAGGAAAGCGGCAGGGGTGAGACCCAGTACTTC. This translates into CASSQESGRGETQYF.

This clonotype was found a few times. V and J are TRBV2 and TRBJ1-5; D remains ambiguous. V was pared by 4 bases and J by 4 bases, with 11 bases between. Germline V gene lookup returns CDR1 SNHLY and CDR2 FYNNEI. This CDR3 comprises 14 residues. Here the CDR3 DNA reads TGTGCCAGCAGTGTAGCCAGGCCGAATCAGCCCCAGCATTTT. Encoded protein: CASSVARPNQPQHF.

In this sample, this clonotype turned up a few times. V and J are TRBV9 and TRBJ1-1, with D possibly being TRBD1 (6 bases). V dropped 3 bases and J dropped 8 bases, with 11 bases sitting between them. Germline values: CDR1 SGDLS, CDR2 YYNGEE. This CDR3 is built from 12 residues. The CDR3 sequence is CASSAIQGEAFF. For the CDR3, the DNA is TGTGCCAGCAGCGCCATACAGGGAGAAGCTTTCTTT.

Details on this clonotype: Likely a read error: the CDR3 ends without its conserved phenylalanine or tryptophan. J is TRBJ2-2 and V is TRBV11-3; no clear D. Trimming stripped 1 base from V and 6 bases from J, with 6 bases between. CDR1 and CDR2 (germline): SGHNT, YENEEA. The CDR3 has 13 amino acids. The CDR3 loop is CASSLVSAGELFL. As DNA, the CDR3 is TGTGCCAGCAGCTTAGTCTCAGCCGGGGAGCTGTTTCTT.

This clonotype was detected a few times. V usage is TRBV11-2 and J usage is TRBJ2-1; 9 nucleotides match TRBD2. The CDR3 is made up of 15 amino acids. Trimming removed 1 base from V and 9 bases from J; junction bases left unmatched: 7. Germline CDR1 reads SGHAT; CDR2 reads FQNNGV. For the CDR3, the DNA is TGTGCCAGCAGCTTAGGAGTAGCGGGGGATTCTGAGCAGTTCTTC. Protein sequence: CASSLGVAGDSEQFF. Based on the CDR3 plus reference TRBV11-2 and TRBJ2-1, the full variable domain is EAGVAQSPRYKIIEKRQSVAFWCNPISGHATLYWYQQILGQGPKLLIQFQNNGVVDDSQLPKDRFSAERLKGVDSTLKIQPAKLEDSAVYLCASSLGVAGDSEQFFGPGTRLTVL.

V usage is TRBV12-3 or TRBV12-4 and J usage is TRBJ2-5; D possibly corresponds to TRBD1 (5 bases). CDR3 length: 16 residues. Trimming shortened V by 3 bases and J by 1 base, and 15 bases separated the two germline ends. The CDR3 loop is CASSLAVGESQETQYF. In nucleotides, the CDR3 is TGTGCCAGCAGTTTGGCTGTAGGGGAATCCCAAGAGACCCAGTACTTC.

The genes are TRBV10-3 and TRBJ2-7; a weak D match, TRBD2 (5 bases). V was clipped by 6 bases and J by 4 bases, with 13 bases between them. CDR3 length: 13 residues. Per germline, CDR1 ENHRY and CDR2 SYGVKD. The CDR3 DNA follows: TGTGCCATCAGCGAAAAACGGGGATACGAGCAGTACTTC. It is translated as CAISEKRGYEQYF.

This clonotype appeared a few times. The gene calls are TRBV29-1 and TRBJ1-2; TRBD1 might be the D (5 bases). Trimming pared 3 bases from V and 3 bases from J, leaving 14 bases between. This CDR3 region has 14 residues. The germline V gene encodes CDR1 SQVTM and CDR2 ANQGSEA. The CDR3 coding sequence is TGCAGCGTTGATTGGGCAGGGCGAGACTATGGCTACACCTTC. The encoded protein is CSVDWAGRDYGYTF. The full variable domain, its missing parts supplied by reference TRBV29-1 and TRBJ1-2, is SAVISQKPSRDICQRGTSLTIQCQVDSQVTMMFWYRQQPGQSLTLIATANQGSEATYESGFVIDKFPISRPNLTFSTLTVSNMSPEDSSIYLCSVDWAGRDYGYTFGSGTRLTVV.